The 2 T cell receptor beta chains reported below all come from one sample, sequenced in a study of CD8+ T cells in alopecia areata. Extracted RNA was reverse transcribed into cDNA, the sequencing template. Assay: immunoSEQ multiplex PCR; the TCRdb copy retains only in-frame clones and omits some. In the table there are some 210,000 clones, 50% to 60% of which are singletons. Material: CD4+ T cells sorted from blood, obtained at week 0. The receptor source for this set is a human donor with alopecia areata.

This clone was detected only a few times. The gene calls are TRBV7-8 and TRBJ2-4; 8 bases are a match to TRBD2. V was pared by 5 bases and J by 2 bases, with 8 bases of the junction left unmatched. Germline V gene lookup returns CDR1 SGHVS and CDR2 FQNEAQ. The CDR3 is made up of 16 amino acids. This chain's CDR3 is CASSRPRGGTKNIQYF. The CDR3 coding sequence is TGTGCCAGCAGCCGACCCCGGGGGGGGACCAAAAACATTCAGTACTTC.

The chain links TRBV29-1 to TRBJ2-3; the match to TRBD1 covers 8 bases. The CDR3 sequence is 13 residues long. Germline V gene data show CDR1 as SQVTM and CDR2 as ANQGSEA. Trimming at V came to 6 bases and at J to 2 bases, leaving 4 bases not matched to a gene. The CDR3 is CSVDRVNTDTQYF. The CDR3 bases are TGCAGCGTGGACAGGGTAAACACAGATACGCAGTATTTT.